This passage covers 6 T cell receptor beta chains from one sample sequenced in a study of blood T cells in healthy people across ages. The second PCR ran roughly 6 to 11 cycles with a sample-barcoded 5' primer and J-beta primers. TCRdb ran MiXCR on the 5' RACE reads and lists one entry per CDR3 protein. Among over a million distinct CDR3 sequences listed, roughly 40% were seen once. The sample was blood. The receptors were gathered from a woman between 18 and 29 years old in good health.

The rearrangement joins TRBV5-1 to TRBJ1-4, with D perhaps TRBD1 (5 bases). In germline, CDR1 is SGHRS, CDR2 YFSETQ. This CDR3 has 13 amino acids. V dropped 6 bases and J dropped 10 bases, with 16 bases sitting between them. CDR3 loop: CASTPAGDGKLFF. The CDR3 nucleotides are TGCGCCAGCACACCCGCGGGGGATGGAAAACTGTTTTTT.

This clonotype was counted a few times. The V call is TRBV4-1, the J call TRBJ2-5; TRBD1 matches 11 bases. The junction had 7 bases not matched to a gene; V was cut back by 0 bases and J by 1 base. The CDR3 is made up of 18 amino acids. Germline values: CDR1 MGHRA, CDR2 YSYEKL. The CDR3 DNA sequence: TGCGCCAGCAGCCAAGATTTGTGGGGGACAGGGGGCCAAGAGACCCAGTACTTC. Its protein is CASSQDLWGTGGQETQYF.

In this sample, this clonotype turned up a few times. The CDR3 is CASSQEDSNSPLHF. The DNA of the CDR3 is TGCGCCAGCAGCCAAGAAGACAGTAATTCACCCCTCCACTTT. The genes are TRBV4-1 and TRBJ1-6; D may be TRBD1 (5 bases). This CDR3 region has 14 residues. Trimming took off 0 bases at V and 6 bases at J, with 6 bases between the two ends. Germline loops: CDR1 MGHRA, CDR2 YSYEKL.

The chain has TRBV2 and TRBJ2-3, with D maybe TRBD2 (5 bases). The CDR3 totals 14 residues. CDR1 and CDR2 from the germline V gene are SNHLY and FYNNEI. Trimming took off 9 bases at V and 4 bases at J, with 17 bases between the two ends. In DNA, the CDR3 is TGTGCCAGTAGCCGCCGGGAACTCGCAGATACGCAGTATTTT. Its translation: CASSRRELADTQYF.

Ten or more counts support this clonotype. V is TRBV6-2 or TRBV6-3 and J is TRBJ2-1, with TRBD2 as a possible D gene (6 bases). This CDR3 has 17 amino acids. V gave up 8 bases and J gave up 0 bases, with 20 bases separating them. Germline CDR1 and CDR2: MNHEY and SVGEGT. This CDR3 is CASFGHSRELSYNEQFF. Written as DNA, the CDR3 is TGTGCCAGCTTTGGCCACTCTCGGGAGCTCTCCTACAATGAGCAGTTCTTC.

The sample holds a few counts of this clonotype. The chain has TRBV2 and TRBJ2-6, with a possible D match to TRBD2 (6 bases). Germline lookup yields CDR1 SNHLY and CDR2 FYNNEI. There are 16 residues in the CDR3. Trimming shortened V by 6 bases and J by 4 bases, and 16 bases separated the two germline ends. As DNA, the CDR3 is TGTGCCAGCAGAATCACGGAGGGCCTAGGGGCCAACGTCCTGACTTTC. This sequence encodes CASRITEGLGANVLTF.